Below are 7 T cell receptor beta chains sequenced from a single sample in a study of cytomegalovirus exposure and HLA in healthy donors. The method was immunoSEQ multiplex PCR; TCRdb's version includes in-frame clones alone and lacks a portion of them. In the table there are under 200,000 clones, roughly 95% of which are singletons. The specimen sequenced was PBMCs. Every receptor here comes from a woman between 18 and 29 years old in good health and CMV-seronegative.

The V gene is TRBV11-3, the J gene TRBJ1-1; D gene unclear. Germline V gene lookup returns CDR1 SGHNT and CDR2 YENEEA. Trimming removed 3 bases from V and 4 bases from J, with 9 bases in between. The CDR3 has 13 amino acids. The CDR3 nucleotides read TGTGCCAGCAGCTTGGCAAGCGGCACTGAAGCTTTCTTT. It is translated as CASSLASGTEAFF.

V and J are TRBV20-1 and TRBJ2-1; D remains unclear. The CDR3 totals 11 residues. The V gene's germline CDR1 is DFQATT and CDR2 SNEGSKA (reference sequence). V gave up 5 bases and J gave up 5 bases, with 7 bases separating them. The CDR3 is CSAPLDNEQFF. The DNA for the CDR3 is TGCAGTGCTCCCCTAGACAATGAGCAGTTCTTC.

V usage is TRBV5-8 and J usage is TRBJ2-1; 9 nucleotides align to TRBD2. Germline lookup yields CDR1 SGHTS and CDR2 YDEGEE. Unmatched junction bases numbered 6, after V lost 0 bases and J lost 2 bases. The CDR3 is 17 residues long. CDR3 region: CASSLGALAGPYNEQFF. The DNA of the CDR3 is TGTGCCAGCAGCTTGGGGGCGCTAGCGGGACCCTACAATGAGCAGTTCTTC.

This rearrangement joins TRBV6-1 to TRBJ2-4; TRBD2 matches 7 bases. The CDR3 sequence is 15 residues long. Germline V gene data show CDR1 as MNHNS and CDR2 as SASEGT. V lost 6 bases, J lost 8 bases, and 13 bases stayed unmatched. In nucleotides, the CDR3 is TGTGCCAGCAGCGGGGAGGGACTCCTCGCAGACATTCAGTACTTC. The encoded protein is CASSGEGLLADIQYF.

The rearrangement links TRBV11-2 to TRBJ2-2; tentatively, D is TRBD1 (6 bases). This CDR3 comprises 16 residues. From germline, CDR1 is SGHAT and CDR2 FQNNGV. The ends were cut back, 1 base at V and 6 bases at J, with 15 bases in the middle. In nucleotides, the CDR3 is TGTGCCAGCAGCTTAGTGGCAGGGGAAAGGGCCGGGGAGCTGTTTTTT. The encoded protein is CASSLVAGERAGELFF. The full variable domain, rest sourced from reference TRBV11-2 and TRBJ2-2, is EAGVAQSPRYKIIEKRQSVAFWCNPISGHATLYWYQQILGQGPKLLIQFQNNGVVDDSQLPKDRFSAERLKGVDSTLKIQPAKLEDSAVYLCASSLVAGERAGELFFGEGSRLTVL.

The chain is built from TRBV19 and TRBJ2-7; possible D gene TRBD1, 6 bases. V lost 5 bases, J lost 6 bases, and 17 bases lay in between. The CDR3 totals 14 residues. From germline, CDR1 is LNHDA and CDR2 SQIVND (reference sequence). The CDR3, as DNA: TGTGCCAGTAGTCCCCCAGGGGCTAGAGGCGAGCAGTACTTC. It yields the protein CASSPPGARGEQYF.

The CDR3 sequence is CAWVRRGGSDTQYF. Here the CDR3 DNA reads TGTGCCTGGGTCAGACGGGGGGGCTCAGATACGCAGTATTTT. This chain joins TRBV30 and TRBJ2-3; TRBD2 aligns across 8 bases. V gave up 5 bases and J gave up 4 bases; unmatched junction bases: 8. CDR3 length: 14 residues. Germline V gives CDR1 GTSNPN, CDR2 SVGIG (reference sequence).